The 10 T cell receptor beta chains below all came from one sample that was sequenced in a study of identical twins. TCRdb re-called the 5' RACE reads with MiXCR, one entry per CDR3 protein. The table includes 250,000 or so distinct CDR3 sequences, 6.5% to 9.5% detected once. This sample also appeared in a second study, on yellow fever vaccine responses in identical twins.

The specimen was CD8+ T cells sorted from blood. The source of these receptors is a woman between 18 and 29 years old in good health.

V and J are TRBV6-1 and TRBJ1-4, with 7 bases identical to TRBD1. Trimming cost V 4 bases and J 8 bases; bases outside gene matches: 10. This CDR3 has 15 amino acids. Germline assignment: CDR1 MNHNS and CDR2 SASEGT. The CDR3 nucleotides read TGTGCCAGCAGTGTATTTACAGGGGCTGGGGAAAAACTGTTTTTT. Translating gives CASSVFTGAGEKLFF.

The sample holds a few counts of this clonotype. Written as DNA, the CDR3 is TGCGCCAGCAGCCAAGTAACTGGGGACAGCTACGAGCAGTACTTC. This translates into CASSQVTGDSYEQYF. The chain employs TRBV4-1 and TRBJ2-7; 7 bases line up with TRBD1. The CDR3 contains 15 residues. The V gene end was trimmed by 1 base and the J gene end by 3 bases; junction bases not matched to a gene: 6. The germline gives CDR1 MGHRA, CDR2 YSYEKL.

This clonotype was seen repeatedly, ten times or more. J is TRBJ2-1 and V is TRBV4-3; TRBD1 is a possible D gene (5 bases). CDR1 is LGHNA, CDR2 YSLEER, per germline. The CDR3 loop spans 15 amino acids. Deletions cut 1 base from V and 2 bases from J, with 9 bases between. As DNA, the CDR3 is TGCGCCAGCAGCCAAGGGGCAGGGACCTACAATGAGCAGTTCTTC. Protein product: CASSQGAGTYNEQFF.

This clonotype was counted ten times or more. This rearrangement joins TRBV7-9 to TRBJ2-7, with D perhaps given as TRBD1 or TRBD2 (5 bases each). CDR1 and CDR2 (germline): SEHNR, FQNEAQ (reference sequence). The V end was cut by 1 base, the J end by 5 bases, with 9 bases between. The CDR3 loop spans 13 amino acids. The DNA for the CDR3 is TGTGCCAGCAGCTTAGATGGGGACCACGAGCAGTACTTC. The encoded protein is CASSLDGDHEQYF.

This clonotype occurred many times. This chain uses TRBV7-9 with TRBJ2-1; D is unclear. The germline CDR1 and CDR2 sequences are SEHNR and FQNEAQ (reference sequence). Trimming took 2 bases from V and 6 from J, leaving 5 bases between them. This CDR3 region has 12 residues. The CDR3 is CASSLTTNEQFF. For the CDR3, the DNA is TGTGCCAGCAGCTTAACCACCAATGAGCAGTTCTTC.

The rearrangement uses TRBV6-5 and TRBJ2-7, with D possibly matching TRBD2 (6 bases). The V end lost 4 bases, the J end lost 0 bases, and 16 bases lay between the germline ends. The CDR3 loop spans 16 amino acids. The germline gives CDR1 MNHEY, CDR2 SVGAGI. The CDR3 is CASSSIWGDLSYEQYF. Here the CDR3 DNA reads TGTGCCAGCAGTTCGATTTGGGGGGACCTCTCCTACGAGCAGTACTTC.

The chain joins TRBV5-4 to TRBJ2-3, with D maybe TRBD2 (6 bases). The germline gives CDR1 SGHNT, CDR2 YYREEE (reference sequence). The CDR3 is made up of 14 amino acids. Trimming stripped 1 base from V and 8 bases from J, with 14 bases between. CDR3 region: CASSLWGDWVTQYF. The CDR3 DNA reads as TGTGCCAGCAGCTTGTGGGGGGACTGGGTTACGCAGTATTTT.

This clonotype has at least ten counts. The CDR3 sequence is CASSLGRSGTYEQYF. CDR3 nucleotide sequence: TGTGCCAGCAGCTTAGGCCGGTCAGGGACGTACGAGCAGTACTTC. This chain joins TRBV7-9 and TRBJ2-7, with D perhaps TRBD1 or TRBD2 (5 bases each). CDR3 length: 15 amino acids. V lost 1 base and J lost 4, with 14 bases in between. Germline CDR1 and CDR2: SEHNR and FQNEAQ (reference sequence).

Ten or more counts support this clonotype. V gene TRBV11-3 combines with J gene TRBJ2-3; D unresolved. The V and J ends lost 2 bases and 1 base respectively, with 4 bases between them. The CDR3 has 13 residues. Germline V gene lookup returns CDR1 SGHNT and CDR2 YENEEA. This CDR3 is CASSLYRTDTQYF. In DNA form, the CDR3 reads TGTGCCAGCAGCTTATACCGCACAGATACGCAGTATTTT.

A word on this clonotype: This is likely a read error, given that the CDR3 carries no conserved phenylalanine or tryptophan at its end. The chain carries TRBV7-2 and TRBJ2-1; D call uncertain. V was shortened by 3 bases and J by 8 bases, with 11 bases between the two germline ends. This CDR3 spans 13 amino acids. CDR1 and CDR2 from the germline V gene are SGHTA and FQGNSA. CDR3 sequence: CASSFTVSDEQFL. CDR3 coding DNA: TGTGCCAGCAGCTTCACAGTCTCCGATGAGCAGTTCCTC.